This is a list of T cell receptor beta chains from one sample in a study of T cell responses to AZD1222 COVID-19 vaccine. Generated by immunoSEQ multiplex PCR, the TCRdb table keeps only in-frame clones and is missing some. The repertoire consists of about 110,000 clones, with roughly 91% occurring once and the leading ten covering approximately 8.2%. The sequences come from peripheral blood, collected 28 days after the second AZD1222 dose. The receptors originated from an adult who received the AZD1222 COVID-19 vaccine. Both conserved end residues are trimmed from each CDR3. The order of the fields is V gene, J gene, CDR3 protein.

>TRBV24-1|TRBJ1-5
ATGTGVGQPQH
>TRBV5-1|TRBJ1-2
ASRSSANYGYT
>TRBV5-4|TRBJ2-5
ASSLGGVRAQETQY
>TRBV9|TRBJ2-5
ASSVGASGSQETQY
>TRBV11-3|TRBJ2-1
ASSLIGGQNNEQF
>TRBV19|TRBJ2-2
ASAPQGANTRELF
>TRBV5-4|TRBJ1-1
ASSLTRGTRTEAF
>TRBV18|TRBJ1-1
ASTLTPLNTEAF
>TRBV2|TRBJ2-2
ASNQESVGELF
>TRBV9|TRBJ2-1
ASSRISRGSTYNEQF
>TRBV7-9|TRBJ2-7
ASSLIGVGDYEQY
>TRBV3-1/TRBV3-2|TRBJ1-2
ASSREDGGSNYGYT
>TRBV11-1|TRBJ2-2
ASSSLAGELF
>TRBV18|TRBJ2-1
ASSPALASYNEQF
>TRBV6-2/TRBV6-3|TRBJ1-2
ASSYRYGYT
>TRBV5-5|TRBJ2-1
ASSFGGLYNEQF
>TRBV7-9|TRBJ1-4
ASSLRRGEKLF
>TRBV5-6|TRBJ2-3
ASSRLGADTQY
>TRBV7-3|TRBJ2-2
ASSLIALAETGELF
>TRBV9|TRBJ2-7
ASSDGANSYEQY
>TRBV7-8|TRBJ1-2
ASSPTGYGYT
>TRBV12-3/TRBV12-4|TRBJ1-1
ASSEMTGRAF
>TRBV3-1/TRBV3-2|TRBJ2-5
ASSQVASGGHGETQY
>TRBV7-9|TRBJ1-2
ASSVGQDQLYGYT
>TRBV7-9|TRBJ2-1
ASSPRGYNEQF
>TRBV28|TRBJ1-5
ASRPYNNQPQH
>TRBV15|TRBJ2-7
ATSRDGGFPYEQY
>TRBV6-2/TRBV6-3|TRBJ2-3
ASSFTGGSGTDTQY
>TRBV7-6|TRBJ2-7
ASSLAEPGGLSYEQY
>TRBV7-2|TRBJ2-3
ASSLSSTDTQY
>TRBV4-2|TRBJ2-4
ASSQSGGASKNIQY
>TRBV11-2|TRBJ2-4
ASSLVSGAKNIQY
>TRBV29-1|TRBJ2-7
SVRGDRVHEQY
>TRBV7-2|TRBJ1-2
ASSLTTGVNYGYT
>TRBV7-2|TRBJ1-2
ASSLVQEPYGYT
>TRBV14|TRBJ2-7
ASSQTTPLTGEGVYEQY
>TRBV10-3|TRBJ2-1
AISPLGQGDNEQF
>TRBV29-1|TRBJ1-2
SVEVETRYGYT
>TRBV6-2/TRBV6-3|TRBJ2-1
ASSLNWLGEQF
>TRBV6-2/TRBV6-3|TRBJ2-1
ASSDAGTISYNEQF
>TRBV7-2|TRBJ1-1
ASSLQGGITEAF
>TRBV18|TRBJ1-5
ASSPVGTNNQPQH
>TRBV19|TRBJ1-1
ASSIREQLNTEAF
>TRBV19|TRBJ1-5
ASSARQSYSNQPQH
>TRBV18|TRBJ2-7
ASSPKGDHYEQY
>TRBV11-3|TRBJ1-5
ASSLDGFRERNQPQH
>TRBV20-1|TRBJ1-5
SASLGVRQPQH
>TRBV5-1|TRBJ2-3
ASSLTGEDTQY
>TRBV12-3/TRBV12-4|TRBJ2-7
ASSSGVGEQY